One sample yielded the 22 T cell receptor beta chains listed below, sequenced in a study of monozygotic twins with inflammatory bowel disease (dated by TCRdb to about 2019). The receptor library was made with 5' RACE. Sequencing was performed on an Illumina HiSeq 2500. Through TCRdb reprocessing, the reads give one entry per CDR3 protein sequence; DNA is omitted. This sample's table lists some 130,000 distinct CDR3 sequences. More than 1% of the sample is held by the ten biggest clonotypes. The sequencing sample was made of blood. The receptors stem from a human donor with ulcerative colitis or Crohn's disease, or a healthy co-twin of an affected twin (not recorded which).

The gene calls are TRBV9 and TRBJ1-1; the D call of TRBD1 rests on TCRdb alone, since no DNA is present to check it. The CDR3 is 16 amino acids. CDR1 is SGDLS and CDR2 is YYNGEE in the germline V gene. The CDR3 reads CASSPRVVGGNTEAFF.

CDR3 residues: CASSIGGAGYEQYF. The V gene is TRBV5-1, the J gene TRBJ2-7; TCRdb indicates TRBD1, and absent DNA this call remains unverified. Per the germline V gene, CDR1 is SGHRS and CDR2 is YFSETQ. The CDR3 runs 14 residues.

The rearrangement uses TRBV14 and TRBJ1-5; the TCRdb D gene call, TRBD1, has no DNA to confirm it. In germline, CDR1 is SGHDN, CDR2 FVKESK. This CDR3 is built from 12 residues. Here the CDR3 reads CASSWGDQPQHF.

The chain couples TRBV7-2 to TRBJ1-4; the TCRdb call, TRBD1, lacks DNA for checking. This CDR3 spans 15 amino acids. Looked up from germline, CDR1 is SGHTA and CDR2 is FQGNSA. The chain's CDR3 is CASSLRQGKNEKLFF. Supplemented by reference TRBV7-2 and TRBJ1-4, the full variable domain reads GAGVSQSPSNKVTEKGKDVELRCDPISGHTALYWYRQSLGQGLEFLIYFQGNSAPDKSGLPSDRFSAERTGGSVSTLTIQRTQQEDSAVYLCASSLRQGKNEKLFFGSGTQLSVL.

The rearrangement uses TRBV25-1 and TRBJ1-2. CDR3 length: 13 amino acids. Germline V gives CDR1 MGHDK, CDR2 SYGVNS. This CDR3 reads CASGGPPAYGYTF.

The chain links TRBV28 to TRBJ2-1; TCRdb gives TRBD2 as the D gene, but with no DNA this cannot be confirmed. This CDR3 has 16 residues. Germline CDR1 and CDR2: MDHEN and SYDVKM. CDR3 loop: CASSHGRAGGRNEQFF.

CDR3 protein: CSVEERGGTDTQYF. The V gene is TRBV29-1, the J gene TRBJ2-3; TCRdb reports TRBD1, a call that lacks DNA to check it against. This CDR3 is 14 amino acids long. The germline gives CDR1 SQVTM, CDR2 ANQGSEA.

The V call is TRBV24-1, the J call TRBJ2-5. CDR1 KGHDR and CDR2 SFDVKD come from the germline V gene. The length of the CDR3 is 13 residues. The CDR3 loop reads CATSDLQGETQYF.

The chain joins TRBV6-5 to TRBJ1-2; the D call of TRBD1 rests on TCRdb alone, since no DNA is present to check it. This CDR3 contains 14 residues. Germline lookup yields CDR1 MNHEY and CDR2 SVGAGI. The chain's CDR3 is CASSLQGGSYGYTF.

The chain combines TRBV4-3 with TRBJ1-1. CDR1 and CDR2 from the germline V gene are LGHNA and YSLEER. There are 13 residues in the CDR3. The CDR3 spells CASSQVARAEAFF.

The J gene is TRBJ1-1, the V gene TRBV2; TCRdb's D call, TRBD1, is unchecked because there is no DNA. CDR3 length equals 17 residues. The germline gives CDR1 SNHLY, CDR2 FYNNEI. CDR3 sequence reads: CASSLGQGGNMNTEAFF.

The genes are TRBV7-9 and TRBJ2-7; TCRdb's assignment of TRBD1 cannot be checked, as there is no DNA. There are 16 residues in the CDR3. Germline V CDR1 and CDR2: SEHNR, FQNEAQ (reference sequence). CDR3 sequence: CASSLWTGDKTYEQYF.

The CDR3 loop reads CATSERDRGLETQYF. The chain joins TRBV24-1 to TRBJ2-5; TCRdb calls TRBD1, which cannot be checked without DNA. Germline CDR1 and CDR2: KGHDR and SFDVKD. This CDR3 is 15 amino acids long.

The CDR3 sequence: CAWSGDQYAHKSQPQHF. The chain links TRBV30 to TRBJ1-5. CDR1 is GTSNPN and CDR2 is SVGIG in the germline V gene (reference sequence). CDR3 length: 17 amino acids. Supplemented by reference TRBV30 and TRBJ1-5, the full variable domain reads SQTIHQWPATLVQPVGSPLSLECTVEGTSNPNLYWYRQAAGRGLQLLFYSVGIGQISSEVPQNLSASRPQDRQFILSSKKLLLSDSGFYLCAWSGDQYAHKSQPQHFGDGTRLSIL.

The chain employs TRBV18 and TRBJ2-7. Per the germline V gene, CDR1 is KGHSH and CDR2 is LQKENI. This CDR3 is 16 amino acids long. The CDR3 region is CASSPEASQPPFEQYF. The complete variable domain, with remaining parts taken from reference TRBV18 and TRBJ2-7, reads NAGVMQNPRHLVRRRGQEARLRCSPMKGHSHVYWYRQLPEEGLKFMVYLQKENIIDESGMPKERFSAEFPKEGPSILRIQQVVRGDSAAYFCASSPEASQPPFEQYFGPGTRLTVT.

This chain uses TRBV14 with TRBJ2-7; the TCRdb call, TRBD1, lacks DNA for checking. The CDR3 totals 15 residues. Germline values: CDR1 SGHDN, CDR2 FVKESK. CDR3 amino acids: CASSRPRDPTYEQYF.

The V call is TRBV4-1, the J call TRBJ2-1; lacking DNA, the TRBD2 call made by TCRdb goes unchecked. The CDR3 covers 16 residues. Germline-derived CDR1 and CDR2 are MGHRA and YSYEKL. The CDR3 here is CASSFSGSSSYNEQFF.

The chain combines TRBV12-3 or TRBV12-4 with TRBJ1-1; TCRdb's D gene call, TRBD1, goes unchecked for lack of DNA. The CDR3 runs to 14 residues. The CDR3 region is CASRSGTGNTEAFF.

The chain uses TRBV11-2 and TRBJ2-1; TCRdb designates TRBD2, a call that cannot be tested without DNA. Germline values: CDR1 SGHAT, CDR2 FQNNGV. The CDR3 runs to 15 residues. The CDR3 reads CASSPSGRVANEQFF.

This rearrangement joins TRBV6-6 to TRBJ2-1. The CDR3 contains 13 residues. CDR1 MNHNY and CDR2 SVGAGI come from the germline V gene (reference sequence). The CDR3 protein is CASSYRVQDEQFF.

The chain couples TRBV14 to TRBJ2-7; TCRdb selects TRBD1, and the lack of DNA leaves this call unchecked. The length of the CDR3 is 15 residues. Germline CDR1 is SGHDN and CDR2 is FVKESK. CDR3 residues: CASSPFAGVGGEQYF.

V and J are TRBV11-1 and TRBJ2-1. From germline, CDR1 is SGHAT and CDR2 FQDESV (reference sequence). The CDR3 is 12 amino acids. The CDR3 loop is CASSPILEKEFF.